Sequencing of this T cell receptor (beta chain) was carried out in a study of CD8+ T cells in alopecia areata. Punch biopsies of lesional scalp, plus peripheral blood, were taken from alopecia areata patients. Sequencing used cDNA as its template, made by extracting RNA and reverse transcribing it. Sequencing used immunoSEQ multiplex PCR; TCRdb keeps in-frame clones, though not all of them. Of some 120,000 clones listed, roughly three fifths are singletons. This clonotype was sampled from a human donor with alopecia areata. Sequences were derived from CD4+ T cells sorted from blood, sampled at week 0.

The CDR3 sequence is CTDNLRQGRYGYTF. CDR3 nucleotides: TGCACCGACAATCTCCGGCAGGGACGCTATGGCTACACCTTC. J is TRBJ1-2 and V is TRBV29-1, with a tentative D call TRBD1 (5 bases). CDR1 and CDR2 (germline): SQVTM, ANQGSEA. This CDR3 comprises 14 residues. Based on the CDR3 plus reference TRBV29-1 and TRBJ1-2, the full variable domain is SAVISQKPSRDICQRGTSLTIQCQVDSQVTMMFWYRQQPGQSLTLIATANQGSEATYESGFVIDKFPISRPNLTFSTLTVSNMSPEDSSIYLCTDNLRQGRYGYTFGSGTRLTVV.